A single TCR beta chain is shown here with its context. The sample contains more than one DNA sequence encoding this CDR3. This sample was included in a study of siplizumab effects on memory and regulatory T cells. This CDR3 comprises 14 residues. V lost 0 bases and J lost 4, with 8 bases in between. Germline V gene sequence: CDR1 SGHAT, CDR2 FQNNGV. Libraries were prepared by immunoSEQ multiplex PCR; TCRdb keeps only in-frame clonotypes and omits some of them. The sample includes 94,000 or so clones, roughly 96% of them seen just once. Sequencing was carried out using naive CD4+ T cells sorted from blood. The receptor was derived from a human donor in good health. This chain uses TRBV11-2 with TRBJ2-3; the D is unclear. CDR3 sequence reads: CASSLDRVPDTQYF. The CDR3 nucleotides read TGTGCCAGCAGCTTAGATAGGGTCCCAGATACGCAGTATTTT. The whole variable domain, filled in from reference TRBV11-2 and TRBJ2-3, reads EAGVAQSPRYKIIEKRQSVAFWCNPISGHATLYWYQQILGQGPKLLIQFQNNGVVDDSQLPKDRFSAERLKGVDSTLKIQPAKLEDSAVYLCASSLDRVPDTQYFGPGTRLTVL.